This T cell receptor beta chain is drawn from a study of identical twins. Overall study results and limits: When twins shared out-of-frame alpha sequences, those sequences had excess low generation probability. With monozygotic twins, out-of-frame TCR alpha sharing exceeded what models estimated. In drawing conclusions, the study used cross-sectional statistical analysis and did not follow the same donors.

TCRdb reanalysed the 5' RACE reads using MiXCR and keeps one entry per CDR3 protein. The table lists 200,000 to 250,000 distinct CDR3 sequences, approximately 7% of them singletons. The CDR3 covers 14 residues. V dropped 4 bases and J dropped 9; count of bases not matched to a gene: 6. Germline lookup yields CDR1 DFQATT and CDR2 SNEGSKA (reference sequence). All donors comprised healthy Caucasians. The table lists this clonotype with many counts. Its antigen is still unknown. These records were also assigned to another study, of yellow fever vaccine responses in identical twins.

Sequenced sample: memory (CD45RO+) T cells sorted from blood. The chain combines TRBV20-1 with TRBJ2-1; 13 bases line up with TRBD2. The receptor was derived from a woman under 30 in good health. CDR3 amino acids: CSAKLAGGRGEQFF. The CDR3 nucleotides are TGCAGTGCTAAACTAGCGGGAGGGCGGGGTGAGCAGTTCTTC.